The present entry profiles one T cell receptor (beta chain) with its context. These data belong to a study of T cells in Graves' hyperthyroidism and ophthalmopathy. The source material, RNA transcripts, was used to amplify TCR beta CDR3 regions. Initially, a first-round RT-PCR of the TCR CDR3 employed the HTBI primer set. TCRdb called the multiplex PCR reads again in MiXCR, with one record for every CDR3 protein. The sample holds more than 500,000 distinct CDR3 sequences, 40% to 55% seen once. Trimming at V came to 4 bases and at J to 6 bases, leaving 11 bases not matched to a gene. Germline CDR1 SQVTM, CDR2 ANQGSEA. The CDR3 extends over 15 amino acids. Not enrolled were patients with uncontrolled infection, other autoimmune disease, pregnancy or lactation.

What was sequenced was peripheral blood or thyroid tissue (not recorded which). The receptor's source is an adult woman with Graves' disease, either hyperthyroidism or ophthalmopathy (not recorded which). The chain links TRBV29-1 to TRBJ2-2; 7 bases align to TRBD1. CDR3 sequence (DNA): TGCAGCGTTGGACGACAGGGAAAGGGATCCGGGGAGCTGTTTTTT. This gives the protein CSVGRQGKGSGELFF.